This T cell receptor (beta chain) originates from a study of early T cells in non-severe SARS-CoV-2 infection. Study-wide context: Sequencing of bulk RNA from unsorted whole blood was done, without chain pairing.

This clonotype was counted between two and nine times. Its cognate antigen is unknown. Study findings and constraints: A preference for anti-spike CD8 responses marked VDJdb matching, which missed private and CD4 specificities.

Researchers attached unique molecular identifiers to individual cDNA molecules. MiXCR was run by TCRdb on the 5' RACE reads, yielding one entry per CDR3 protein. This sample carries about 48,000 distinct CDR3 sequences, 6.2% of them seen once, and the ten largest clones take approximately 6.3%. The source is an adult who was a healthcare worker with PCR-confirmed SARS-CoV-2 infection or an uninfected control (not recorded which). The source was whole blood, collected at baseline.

Here the CDR3 reads CASSLAWDGYEQYF. DNA of the CDR3: TGTGCCAGCAGCTTAGCGTGGGACGGCTACGAGCAGTACTTC. The chain uses TRBV7-8 and TRBJ2-7; D might be TRBD1 or TRBD2, each matching 5 bases. CDR3 length: 14 residues. Germline values: CDR1 SGHVS, CDR2 FQNEAQ. Trimming shortened V by 0 bases and J by 3 bases, and 9 bases separated the two germline ends. Full variable domain (remainder filled in from reference TRBV7-8 and TRBJ2-7): GAGVSQSPRYKVAKRGQDVALRCDPISGHVSLFWYQQALGQGPEFLTYFQNEAQLDKSGLPSDRFFAERPEGSVSTLKIQRTQQEDSAVYLCASSLAWDGYEQYFGPGTRLTVT.